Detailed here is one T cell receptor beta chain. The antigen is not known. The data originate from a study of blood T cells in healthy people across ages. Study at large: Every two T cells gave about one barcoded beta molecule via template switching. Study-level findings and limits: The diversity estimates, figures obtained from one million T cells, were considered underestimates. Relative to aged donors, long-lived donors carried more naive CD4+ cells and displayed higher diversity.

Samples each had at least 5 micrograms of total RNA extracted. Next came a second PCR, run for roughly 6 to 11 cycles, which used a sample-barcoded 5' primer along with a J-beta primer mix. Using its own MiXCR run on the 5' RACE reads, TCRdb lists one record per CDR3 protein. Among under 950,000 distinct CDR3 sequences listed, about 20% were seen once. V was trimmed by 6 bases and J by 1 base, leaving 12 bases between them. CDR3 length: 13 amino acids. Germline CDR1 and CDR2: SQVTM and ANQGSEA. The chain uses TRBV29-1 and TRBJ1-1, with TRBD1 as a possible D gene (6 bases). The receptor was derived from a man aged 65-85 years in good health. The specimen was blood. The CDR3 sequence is CSVEQGSNTEAFF. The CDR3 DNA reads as TGCAGCGTCGAACAGGGATCGAACACTGAAGCTTTCTTT. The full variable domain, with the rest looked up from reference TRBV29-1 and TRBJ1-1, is SAVISQKPSRDICQRGTSLTIQCQVDSQVTMMFWYRQQPGQSLTLIATANQGSEATYESGFVIDKFPISRPNLTFSTLTVSNMSPEDSSIYLCSVEQGSNTEAFFGQGTRLTVV.